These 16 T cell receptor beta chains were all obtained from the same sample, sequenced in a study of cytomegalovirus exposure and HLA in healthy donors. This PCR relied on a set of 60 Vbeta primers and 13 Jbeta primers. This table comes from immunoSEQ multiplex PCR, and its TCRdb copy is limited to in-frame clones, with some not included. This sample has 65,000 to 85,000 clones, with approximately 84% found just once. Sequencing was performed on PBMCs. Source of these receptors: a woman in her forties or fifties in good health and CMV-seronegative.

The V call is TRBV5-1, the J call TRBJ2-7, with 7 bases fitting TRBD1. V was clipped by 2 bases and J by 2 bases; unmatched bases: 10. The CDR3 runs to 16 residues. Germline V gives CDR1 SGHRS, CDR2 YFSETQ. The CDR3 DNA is TGCGCCAGCAGCTTCGGAGGCCAGGGGGTAACCTACGAGCAGTACTTC. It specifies CASSFGGQGVTYEQYF. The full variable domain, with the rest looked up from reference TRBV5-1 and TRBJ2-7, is KAGVTQTPRYLIKTRGQQVTLSCSPISGHRSVSWYQQTPGQGLQFLFEYFSETQRNKGNFPGRFSGRQFSNSRSEMNVSTLELGDSALYLCASSFGGQGVTYEQYFGPGTRLTVT.

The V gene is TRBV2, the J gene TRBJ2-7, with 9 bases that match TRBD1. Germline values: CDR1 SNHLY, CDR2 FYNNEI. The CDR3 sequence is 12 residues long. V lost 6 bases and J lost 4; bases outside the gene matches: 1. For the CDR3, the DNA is TGTGCCAGCAGGGACAGGGGATACGAGCAGTACTTC. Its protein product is CASRDRGYEQYF.

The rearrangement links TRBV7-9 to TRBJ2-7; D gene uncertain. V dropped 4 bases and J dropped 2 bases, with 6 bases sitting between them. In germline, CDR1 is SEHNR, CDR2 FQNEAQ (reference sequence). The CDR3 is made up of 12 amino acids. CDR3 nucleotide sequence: TGTGCCAGCAGCTCTCTTACCTACGAGCAGTACTTC. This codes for CASSSLTYEQYF.

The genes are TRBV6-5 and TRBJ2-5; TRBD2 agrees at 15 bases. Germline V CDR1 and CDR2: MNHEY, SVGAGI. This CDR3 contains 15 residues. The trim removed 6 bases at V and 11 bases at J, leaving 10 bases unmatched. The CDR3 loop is CASSRGLAGGSEQYF. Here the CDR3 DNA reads TGTGCCAGCAGCCGCGGACTAGCGGGAGGGAGTGAGCAGTACTTC.

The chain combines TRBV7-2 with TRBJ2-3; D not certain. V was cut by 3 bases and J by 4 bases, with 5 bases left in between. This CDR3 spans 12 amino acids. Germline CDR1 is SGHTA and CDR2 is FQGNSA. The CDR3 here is CASSFGPDTQYF. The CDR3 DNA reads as TGTGCCAGCAGCTTTGGCCCAGATACGCAGTATTTT.

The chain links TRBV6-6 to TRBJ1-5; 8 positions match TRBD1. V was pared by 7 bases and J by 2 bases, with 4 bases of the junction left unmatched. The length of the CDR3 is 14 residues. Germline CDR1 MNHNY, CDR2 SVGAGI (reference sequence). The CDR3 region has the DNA TGTGCCAGCACTACAGGGGGAGGCAATCAGCCCCAGCATTTT. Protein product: CASTTGGGNQPQHF.

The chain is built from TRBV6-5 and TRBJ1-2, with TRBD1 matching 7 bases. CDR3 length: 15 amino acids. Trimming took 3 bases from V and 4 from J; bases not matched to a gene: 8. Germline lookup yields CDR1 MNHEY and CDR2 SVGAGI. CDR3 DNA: TGTGCCAGCAGTTATGGGACAGAAACCCTCTATGGCTACACCTTC. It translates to CASSYGTETLYGYTF.

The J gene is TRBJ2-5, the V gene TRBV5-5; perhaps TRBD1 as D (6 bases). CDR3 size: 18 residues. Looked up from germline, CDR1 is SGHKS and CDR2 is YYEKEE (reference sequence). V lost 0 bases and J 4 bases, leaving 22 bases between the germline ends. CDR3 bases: TGTGCCAGCAGCTTGGGTCCAGGGGATGTGGGGCCAAGAGAGACCCAGTACTTC. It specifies CASSLGPGDVGPRETQYF.

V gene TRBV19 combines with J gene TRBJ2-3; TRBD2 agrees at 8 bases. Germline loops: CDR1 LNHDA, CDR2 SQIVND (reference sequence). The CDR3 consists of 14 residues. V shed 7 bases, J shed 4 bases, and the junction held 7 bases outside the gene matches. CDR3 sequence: CASTLGLAADTQYF. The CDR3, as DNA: TGTGCCAGTACCCTAGGACTAGCAGCAGATACGCAGTATTTT.

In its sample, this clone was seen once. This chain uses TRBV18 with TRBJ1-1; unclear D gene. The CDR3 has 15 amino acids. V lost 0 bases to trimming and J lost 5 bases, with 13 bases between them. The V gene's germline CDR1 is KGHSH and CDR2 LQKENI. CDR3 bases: TGTGCCAGCTCACCACCCGATGCCGGTCTTACTGAAGCTTTCTTT. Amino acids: CASSPPDAGLTEAFF.

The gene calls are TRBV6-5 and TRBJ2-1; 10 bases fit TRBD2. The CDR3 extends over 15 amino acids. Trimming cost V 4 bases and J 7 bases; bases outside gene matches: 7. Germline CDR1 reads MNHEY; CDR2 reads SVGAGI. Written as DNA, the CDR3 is TGTGCCAGCAGTTCCCGAGGAGCGGGGGGGAATGAGCAGTTCTTC. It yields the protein CASSSRGAGGNEQFF.

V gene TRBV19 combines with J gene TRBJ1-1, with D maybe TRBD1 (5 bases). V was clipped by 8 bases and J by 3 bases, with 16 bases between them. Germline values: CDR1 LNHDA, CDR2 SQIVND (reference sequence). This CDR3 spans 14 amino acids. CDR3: CASGFQGGDTEAFF. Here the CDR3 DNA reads TGTGCCAGTGGTTTTCAGGGAGGTGACACTGAAGCTTTCTTT.

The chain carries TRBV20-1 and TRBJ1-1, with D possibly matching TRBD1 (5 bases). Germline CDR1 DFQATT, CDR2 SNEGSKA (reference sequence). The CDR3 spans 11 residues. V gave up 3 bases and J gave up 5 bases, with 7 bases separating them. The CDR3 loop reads CSARGGTEAFF. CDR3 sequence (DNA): TGCAGTGCTAGGGGGGGGACTGAAGCTTTCTTT.

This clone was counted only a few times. The CDR3 DNA sequence: TGCGCCAGCAGCGCCGGGACTACCTACGAGCAGTACTTC. This translates into CASSAGTTYEQYF. This chain uses TRBV10-1 with TRBJ2-7; 7 bases are shared with TRBD2. Looked up from germline, CDR1 is WNHNN and CDR2 is SYGVQD (reference sequence). This CDR3 spans 13 amino acids. With 6 bases clipped from V and 2 bases from J, the junction kept 4 bases outside the gene matches.

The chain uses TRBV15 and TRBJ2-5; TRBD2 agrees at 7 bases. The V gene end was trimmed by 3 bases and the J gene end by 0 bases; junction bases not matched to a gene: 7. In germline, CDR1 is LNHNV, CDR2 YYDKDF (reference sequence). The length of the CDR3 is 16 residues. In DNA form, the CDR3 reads TGTGCCACCAGCAGCCGGCTAGCGGCGTACCAAGAGACCCAGTACTTC. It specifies CATSSRLAAYQETQYF.

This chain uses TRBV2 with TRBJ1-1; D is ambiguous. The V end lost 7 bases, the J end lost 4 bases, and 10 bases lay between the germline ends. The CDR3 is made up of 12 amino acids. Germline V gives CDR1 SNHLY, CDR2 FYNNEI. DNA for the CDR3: TGTGCCAGCATGGTTAGCGGCACTGAAGCTTTCTTT. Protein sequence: CASMVSGTEAFF.